This T cell receptor beta chain was sequenced for a study of T cells after posttransplantation cyclophosphamide. The V segment lost 6 bases and the J segment 3 bases; nucleotides outside the gene matches: 5. Germline CDR1 is LNHDA and CDR2 is SQIVND (reference sequence). CDR3 length equals 15 residues. This clone was detected many times. Produced via immunoSEQ multiplex PCR; TCRdb's table is partial and in-frame only. The sample counts tens of thousands of clones, none seen once; the ten largest own about 2%. The receptor was derived from a man in his forties or fifties in good health, CMV-negative, and a related stem cell transplant donor. This sequence joins TRBV19 and TRBJ2-2, with 9 positions matching TRBD1. Sequenced sample: PBMCs. This chain's CDR3 is CASRPGQGYTGELFF. The CDR3 DNA sequence: TGTGCCAGTAGGCCGGGACAGGGCTACACCGGGGAGCTGTTTTTT.